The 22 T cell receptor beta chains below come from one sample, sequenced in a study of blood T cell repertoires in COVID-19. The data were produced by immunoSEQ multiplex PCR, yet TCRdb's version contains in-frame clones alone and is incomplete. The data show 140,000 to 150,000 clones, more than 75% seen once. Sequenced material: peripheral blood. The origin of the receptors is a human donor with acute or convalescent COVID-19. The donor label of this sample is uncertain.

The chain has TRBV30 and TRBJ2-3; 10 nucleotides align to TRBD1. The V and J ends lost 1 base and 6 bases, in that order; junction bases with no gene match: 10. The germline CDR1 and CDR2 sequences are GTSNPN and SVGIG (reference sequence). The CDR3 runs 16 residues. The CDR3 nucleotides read TGTGCCTGGAGTGCCCCGGACAGGGGGATTAGGGATACGCAGTATTTT. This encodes CAWSAPDRGIRDTQYF.

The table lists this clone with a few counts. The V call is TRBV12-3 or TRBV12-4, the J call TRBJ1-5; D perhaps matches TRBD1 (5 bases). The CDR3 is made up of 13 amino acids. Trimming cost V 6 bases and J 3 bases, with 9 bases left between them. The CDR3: CASSGGNNQPQHF. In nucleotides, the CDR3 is TGTGCCAGCAGCGGGGGGAACAATCAGCCCCAGCATTTT.

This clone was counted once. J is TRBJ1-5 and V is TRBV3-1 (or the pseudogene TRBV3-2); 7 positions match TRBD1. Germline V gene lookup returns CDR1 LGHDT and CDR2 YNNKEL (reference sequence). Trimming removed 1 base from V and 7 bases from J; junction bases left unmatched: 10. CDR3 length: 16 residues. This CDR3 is CASSQGGRQGQQPQHF. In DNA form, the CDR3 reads TGTGCCAGCAGCCAAGGTGGGAGACAGGGCCAACAGCCCCAGCATTTT.

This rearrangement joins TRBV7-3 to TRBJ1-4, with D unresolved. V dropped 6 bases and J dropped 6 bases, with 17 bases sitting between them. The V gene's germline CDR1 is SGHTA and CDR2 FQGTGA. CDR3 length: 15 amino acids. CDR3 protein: CASSLRGGIDEKLFF. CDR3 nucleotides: TGTGCCAGCAGTCTACGTGGAGGAATAGATGAAAAACTGTTTTTT.

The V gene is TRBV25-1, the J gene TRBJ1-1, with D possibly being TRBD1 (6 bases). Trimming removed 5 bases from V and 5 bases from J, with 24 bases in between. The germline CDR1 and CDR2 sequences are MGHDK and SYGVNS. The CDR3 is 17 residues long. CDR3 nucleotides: TGTGCCAGCAGTTTGGGAGGGCAGGGGTATAAGGGAACTGAAGCTTTCTTT. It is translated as CASSLGGQGYKGTEAFF.

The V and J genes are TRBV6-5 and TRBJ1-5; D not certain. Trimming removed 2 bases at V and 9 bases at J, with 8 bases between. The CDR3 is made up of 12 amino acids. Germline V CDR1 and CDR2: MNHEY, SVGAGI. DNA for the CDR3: TGTGCCAGCAGTTACGCCACTGGGCCCCAGCATTTT. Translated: CASSYATGPQHF.

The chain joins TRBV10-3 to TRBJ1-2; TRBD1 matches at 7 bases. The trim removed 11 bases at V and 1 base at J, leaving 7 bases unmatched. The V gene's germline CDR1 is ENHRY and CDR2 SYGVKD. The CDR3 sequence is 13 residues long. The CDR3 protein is CAVARDSNYGYTF. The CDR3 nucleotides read TGTGCCGTCGCCCGGGACAGTAACTATGGCTACACCTTC.

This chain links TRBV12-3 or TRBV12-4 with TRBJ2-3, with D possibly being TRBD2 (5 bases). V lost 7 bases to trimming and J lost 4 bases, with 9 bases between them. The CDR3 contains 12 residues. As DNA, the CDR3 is TGTGCCAGCACGGGGTACTCAGATACGCAGTATTTT. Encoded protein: CASTGYSDTQYF.

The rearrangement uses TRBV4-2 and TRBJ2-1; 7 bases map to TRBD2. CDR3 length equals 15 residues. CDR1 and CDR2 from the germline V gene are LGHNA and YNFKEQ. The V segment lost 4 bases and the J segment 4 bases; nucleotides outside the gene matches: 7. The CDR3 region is CASSPQASGYNEQFF. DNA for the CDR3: TGTGCCAGCAGCCCCCAAGCTAGCGGATACAATGAGCAGTTCTTC.

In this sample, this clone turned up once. The CDR3 region is CASSAGQGAGDTQYF. The CDR3 bases are TGTGCCAGCAGCGCCGGACAGGGGGCAGGAGATACGCAGTATTTT. The rearrangement links TRBV5-8 to TRBJ2-3, with 11 bases lining up with TRBD1. Looked up from germline, CDR1 is SGHTS and CDR2 is YDEGEE. There are 15 residues in the CDR3. V dropped 4 bases and J dropped 5; count of bases not matched to a gene: 6.

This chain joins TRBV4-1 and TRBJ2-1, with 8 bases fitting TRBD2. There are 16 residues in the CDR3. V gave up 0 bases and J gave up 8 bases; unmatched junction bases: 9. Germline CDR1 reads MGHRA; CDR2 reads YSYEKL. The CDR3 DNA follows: TGCGCCAGCAGCCAAGACGGTAGCGGGGTTGTCGATGAGCAGTTCTTC. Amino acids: CASSQDGSGVVDEQFF.

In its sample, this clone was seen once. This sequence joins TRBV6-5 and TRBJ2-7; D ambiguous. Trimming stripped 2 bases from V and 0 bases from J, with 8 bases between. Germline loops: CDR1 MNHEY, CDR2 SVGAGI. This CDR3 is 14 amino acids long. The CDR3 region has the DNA TGTGCCAGCAGTTACGCGGTCCACTCCTACGAGCAGTACTTC. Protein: CASSYAVHSYEQYF.

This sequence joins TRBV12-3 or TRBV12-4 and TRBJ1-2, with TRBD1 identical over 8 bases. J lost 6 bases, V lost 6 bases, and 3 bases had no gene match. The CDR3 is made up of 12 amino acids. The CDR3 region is CASRGQGNGYTF. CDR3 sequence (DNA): TGTGCCAGCAGAGGACAGGGCAATGGCTACACCTTC.

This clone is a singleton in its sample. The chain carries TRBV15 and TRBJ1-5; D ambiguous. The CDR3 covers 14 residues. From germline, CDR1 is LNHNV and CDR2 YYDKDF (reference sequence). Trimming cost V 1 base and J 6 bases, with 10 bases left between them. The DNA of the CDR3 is TGTGCCACCAGCAGAGGCGGAGGGCCTCAGCCCCAGCATTTT. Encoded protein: CATSRGGGPQPQHF.

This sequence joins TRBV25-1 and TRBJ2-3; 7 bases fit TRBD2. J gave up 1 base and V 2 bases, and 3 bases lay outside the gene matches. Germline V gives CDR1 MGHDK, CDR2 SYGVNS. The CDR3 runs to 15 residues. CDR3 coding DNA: TGTGCCAGCAGTGAAGGGGGGGTAGGCACAGATACGCAGTATTTT. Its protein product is CASSEGGVGTDTQYF. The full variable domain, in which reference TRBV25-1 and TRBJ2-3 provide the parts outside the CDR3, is EADIYQTPRYLVIGTGKKITLECSQTMGHDKMYWYQQDPGMELHLIHYSYGVNSTEKGDLSSESTVSRIRTEHFPLTLESARPSHTSQYLCASSEGGVGTDTQYFGPGTRLTVL.

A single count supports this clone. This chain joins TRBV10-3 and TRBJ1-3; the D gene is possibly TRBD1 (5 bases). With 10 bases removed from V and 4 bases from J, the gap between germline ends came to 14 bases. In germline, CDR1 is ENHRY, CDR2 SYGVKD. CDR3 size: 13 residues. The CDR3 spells CATGGNLGNTIYF. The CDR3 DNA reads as TGTGCCACCGGGGGAAATCTCGGAAACACCATATATTTT.

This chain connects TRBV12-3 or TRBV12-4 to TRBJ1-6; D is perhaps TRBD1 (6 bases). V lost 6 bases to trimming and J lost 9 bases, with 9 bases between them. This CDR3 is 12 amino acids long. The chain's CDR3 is CASSTQGSPLHF. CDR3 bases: TGTGCCAGCAGCACACAGGGTTCACCCCTCCACTTT.

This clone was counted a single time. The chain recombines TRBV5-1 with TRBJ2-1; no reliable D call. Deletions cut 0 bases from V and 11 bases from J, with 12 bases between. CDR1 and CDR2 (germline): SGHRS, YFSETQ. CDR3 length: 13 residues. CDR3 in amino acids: CASSLAYAEKQFF. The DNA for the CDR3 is TGCGCCAGCAGCTTGGCCTATGCGGAGAAGCAGTTCTTC. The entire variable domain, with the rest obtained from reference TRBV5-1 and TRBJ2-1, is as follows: KAGVTQTPRYLIKTRGQQVTLSCSPISGHRSVSWYQQTPGQGLQFLFEYFSETQRNKGNFPGRFSGRQFSNSRSEMNVSTLELGDSALYLCASSLAYAEKQFFGPGTRLTVL.

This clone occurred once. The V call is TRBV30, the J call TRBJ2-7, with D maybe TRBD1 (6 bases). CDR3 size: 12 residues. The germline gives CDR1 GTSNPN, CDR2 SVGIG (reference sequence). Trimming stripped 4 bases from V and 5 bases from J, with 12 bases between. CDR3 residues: CAWNGQINEQYF. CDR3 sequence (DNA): TGTGCCTGGAACGGACAGATCAACGAGCAGTACTTC.

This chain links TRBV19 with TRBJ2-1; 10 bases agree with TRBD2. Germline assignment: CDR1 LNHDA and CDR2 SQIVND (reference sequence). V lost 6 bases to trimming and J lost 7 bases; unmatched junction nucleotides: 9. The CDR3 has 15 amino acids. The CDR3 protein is CASRTPGLAKNEQFF. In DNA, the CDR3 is TGTGCCAGTAGGACCCCGGGACTAGCGAAGAATGAGCAGTTCTTC.

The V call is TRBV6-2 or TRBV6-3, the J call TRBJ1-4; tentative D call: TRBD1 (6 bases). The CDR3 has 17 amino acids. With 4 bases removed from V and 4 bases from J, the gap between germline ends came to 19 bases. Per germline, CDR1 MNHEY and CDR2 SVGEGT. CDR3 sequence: CASSLGVRDIINEKLFF. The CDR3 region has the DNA TGTGCCAGCAGTTTGGGGGTGAGGGACATTATTAATGAAAAACTGTTTTTT.

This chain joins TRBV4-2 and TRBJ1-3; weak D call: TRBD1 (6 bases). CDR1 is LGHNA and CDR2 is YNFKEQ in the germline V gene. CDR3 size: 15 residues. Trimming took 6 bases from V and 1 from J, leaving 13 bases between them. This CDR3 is CASRPEGGSGNTIYF. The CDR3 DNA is TGTGCCAGCAGACCAGAGGGGGGGTCTGGAAACACCATATATTTT.